These 32 T cell receptor beta chains share one sample of origin, sequenced in a study of blood T cell repertoires in COVID-19. This table comes from immunoSEQ multiplex PCR, and its TCRdb copy is limited to in-frame clones, with some not included. The table includes approximately 450,000 clones, around 90% detected once. The sample taken for sequencing was PBMCs or T cells enriched from blood (not recorded which). The receptors stem from a young woman with acute COVID-19.

J is TRBJ2-4 and V is TRBV27, with D possibly matching TRBD2 (6 bases). CDR1 is MNHEY and CDR2 is SMNVEV in the germline V gene (reference sequence). CDR3 length: 13 amino acids. V lost 3 bases to trimming and J lost 6 bases, with 9 bases between them. CDR3 DNA sequence: TGTGCCAGCAGTTTGGCGGAGGGAAACATTCAGTACTTC. It codes for CASSLAEGNIQYF.

This rearrangement joins TRBV28 to TRBJ2-7; D is perhaps TRBD2 (5 bases). Germline V gene lookup returns CDR1 MDHEN and CDR2 SYDVKM. Trimming took off 6 bases at V and 0 bases at J, with 21 bases between the two ends. The CDR3 spans 17 residues. The CDR3 region has the DNA TGTGCCAGCAGGACGAATATCCGACGGAGGAGCTCCTACGAGCAGTACTTC. Translation: CASRTNIRRRSSYEQYF.

The genes are TRBV2 and TRBJ2-7; a weak D match, TRBD2 (6 bases). V lost 6 bases and J lost 4, with 13 bases in between. This CDR3 is 13 amino acids long. Germline-derived CDR1 and CDR2 are SNHLY and FYNNEI. For the CDR3, the DNA is TGTGCCAGCAGGCACGGGGGATCTTACGAGCAGTACTTC. This sequence encodes CASRHGGSYEQYF.

The chain carries TRBV10-2 and TRBJ2-4; 7 bases are shared with TRBD2. V shed 10 bases, J shed 6 bases, and the junction held 9 bases outside the gene matches. Germline lookup yields CDR1 WSHSY and CDR2 SAAADI. The CDR3 spans 13 residues. The CDR3 DNA reads TGCGCCACTTCGGGGAGGGACGGAAACATTCAGTACTTC. It is translated as CATSGRDGNIQYF.

The V call is TRBV5-4, the J call TRBJ1-2, with 7 nucleotides matching TRBD1. In germline, CDR1 is SGHNT, CDR2 YYREEE (reference sequence). J was trimmed by 3 bases and V by 4 bases; bases with no gene match: 6. This CDR3 contains 14 residues. The CDR3 bases are TGTGCCAGCAGCATGCCGGGACAGTACTATGGCTACACCTTC. This gives the protein CASSMPGQYYGYTF.

This clone turned up a few times. CDR3 loop: CASSSDIIDRTYNSPLHF. CDR3 bases: TGTGCCAGCTCATCCGATATAATAGACAGAACCTATAATTCACCCCTCCACTTT. The gene calls are TRBV18 and TRBJ1-6; a possible D gene is TRBD1 (5 bases). CDR3 length equals 18 residues. Germline V lookup: CDR1 KGHSH, CDR2 LQKENI. Trimming took 5 bases from V and 2 from J, leaving 19 bases between them.

This clone was recorded once. V gene TRBV18 combines with J gene TRBJ2-2, with D perhaps TRBD2 (5 bases). V lost 3 bases and J lost 7, with 6 bases in between. The CDR3 totals 12 residues. Germline lookup yields CDR1 KGHSH and CDR2 LQKENI. CDR3 protein: CASSPEVGELFF. The CDR3 coding sequence is TGTGCCAGCTCACCGGAGGTCGGGGAGCTGTTTTTT.

The V gene is TRBV21-1, the J gene TRBJ2-7; TRBD1, as called in the table, went unchecked against the DNA. TRBV21-1 represents a pseudogene. The CDR3 spans 14 residues. In DNA, the CDR3 is TGTGCCAGCAGCAGGGGACAGGCCTCCTACGAGCAGTACTTC. Amino acid sequence: CASSRGQASYEQYF.

The chain has TRBV12-5 and TRBJ2-6, with D possibly TRBD1 on 7 matching bases. The germline V gene encodes CDR1 LGHNT and CDR2 FRNRAP. The CDR3 spans 18 residues. V lost 6 bases to trimming and J lost 5 bases, with 23 bases between them. The CDR3 nucleotides are TGTGCTAGTGGCCAGGGGACTCCGACGACAGGGTGGGCCAACGTCCTGACTTTC. It encodes CASGQGTPTTGWANVLTF.

This clone occurred once. This chain connects TRBV2 to TRBJ2-7, with D perhaps TRBD2 (5 bases). Deletions cut 1 base from V and 4 bases from J, with 8 bases between. The CDR3 runs to 13 residues. Per the germline V gene, CDR1 is SNHLY and CDR2 is FYNNEI. CDR3 sequence: CASSEGGPYEQYF. DNA for the CDR3: TGTGCCAGCAGTGAAGGAGGGCCATACGAGCAGTACTTC. The full variable domain, with the rest looked up from reference TRBV2 and TRBJ2-7, is EPEVTQTPSHQVTQMGQEVILRCVPISNHLYFYWYRQILGQKVEFLVSFYNNEISEKSEIFDDQFSVERPDGSNFTLKIRSTKLEDSAMYFCASSEGGPYEQYFGPGTRLTVT.

The chain carries TRBV20-1 and TRBJ2-7; D gene uncertain. V was cut by 1 base and J by 3 bases, with 4 bases left in between. This CDR3 has 11 amino acids. Germline V gene lookup returns CDR1 DFQATT and CDR2 SNEGSKA (reference sequence). CDR3 region: CSARVGYEQYF. The CDR3 coding sequence is TGCAGTGCTAGAGTCGGCTACGAGCAGTACTTC.

The chain carries TRBV13 and TRBJ1-3; the match to TRBD1 covers 10 bases. The V segment lost 5 bases and the J segment 5 bases; nucleotides outside the gene matches: 6. The CDR3 sequence is 15 residues long. The germline V gene has CDR1 PRHDT and CDR2 FYEKMQ (reference sequence). The CDR3 nucleotides are TGTGCCAGCAGCACCAGACAGGGGGCAAGAAACACCATATATTTT. Residues: CASSTRQGARNTIYF.

This rearrangement joins TRBV23-1 to TRBJ2-1, with 13 bases matching TRBD2. TRBV23-1 is filed as an ORF, its function uncertain. Trimming removed 7 bases from V and 0 bases from J; junction bases left unmatched: 3. This CDR3 is 16 amino acids long. The CDR3 nucleotides read TGCGCCAGCAAACTAGCGGGAGGGAGCTCCTACAATGAGCAGTTCTTC. This translates into CASKLAGGSSYNEQFF.

The J gene is TRBJ1-4, the V gene TRBV11-2; D is unclear. The CDR3 is 15 residues long. Germline CDR1 reads SGHAT; CDR2 reads FQNNGV. Trimming took off 5 bases at V and 5 bases at J, with 15 bases between the two ends. This chain's CDR3 is CASSLRGSMNEKLFF. The CDR3, as DNA: TGTGCCAGCAGCCTTCGGGGAAGCATGAATGAAAAACTGTTTTTT.

This clone appeared once. V usage is TRBV3-1 (or the pseudogene TRBV3-2) and J usage is TRBJ1-6, with D unclear. Trimming removed 3 bases from V and 0 bases from J, with 12 bases in between. The CDR3 runs to 17 residues. The germline V gene encodes CDR1 LGHDT and CDR2 YNNKEL (reference sequence). The CDR3 is CASSQVDLSSYNSPLHF. DNA of the CDR3: TGTGCCAGCAGCCAGGTAGATCTAAGCTCCTATAATTCACCCCTCCACTTT.

Comments on this clone: Within the sample, other DNA sequences also encode this same CDR3. The rearrangement joins TRBV2 to TRBJ1-2; no definite D call. The CDR3 sequence is 11 residues long. V shed 4 bases and J shed 8 bases, with 8 bases lying between them. Germline V CDR1 and CDR2: SNHLY, FYNNEI. The DNA of the CDR3 is TGTGCCAGCAGTGGGGAGGGCGGCTACACCTTC. The encoded protein is CASSGEGGYTF.

This chain uses TRBV5-1 with TRBJ2-7; maybe TRBD1 (5 bases). Between the trimmed V and J ends, which lost 2 bases and 4 bases, there was a span of 13 bases. The germline CDR1 and CDR2 sequences are SGHRS and YFSETQ. The CDR3 runs 14 residues. CDR3 loop: CASSFLDGAYEQYF. DNA of the CDR3: TGCGCCAGCAGCTTTCTCGATGGGGCATACGAGCAGTACTTC.

The chain joins TRBV29-1 to TRBJ2-5, with TRBD2 as a possible D gene (5 bases). V was pared by 3 bases and J by 4 bases, with 12 bases between. Per the germline V gene, CDR1 is SQVTM and CDR2 is ANQGSEA. The length of the CDR3 is 13 residues. The chain's CDR3 is CSVDRPRGETQYF. CDR3 DNA: TGCAGCGTTGATAGACCCCGGGGAGAGACCCAGTACTTC.

The rearrangement links TRBV5-5 to TRBJ2-5; unclear D gene. The CDR3 loop spans 12 amino acids. Germline loops: CDR1 SGHKS, CDR2 YYEKEE (reference sequence). The V gene lost 4 bases and the J gene lost 0 bases, with 4 bases spanning the gap. The CDR3 sequence is CASSQNQETQYF. CDR3 DNA: TGTGCCAGCAGCCAAAACCAAGAGACCCAGTACTTC.

This clone was recorded once. The genes are TRBV27 and TRBJ2-1; TRBD2 agrees at 11 bases. Germline CDR1 and CDR2: MNHEY and SMNVEV (reference sequence). V lost 1 base, J lost 1 base, and 12 bases stayed unmatched. The length of the CDR3 is 20 residues. The chain's CDR3 is CASSLYKRSGRAPSYNEQFF. The CDR3 bases are TGTGCCAGCAGTTTATATAAACGTAGCGGGAGGGCTCCTTCCTACAATGAGCAGTTCTTC.

This chain connects TRBV7-2 to TRBJ1-2; D perhaps matches TRBD1 (6 bases). Germline CDR1 and CDR2: SGHTA and FQGNSA. The CDR3 totals 14 residues. V lost 3 bases to trimming and J lost 4 bases, with 12 bases between them. The CDR3, as DNA: TGTGCCAGCAGCTTGAGCGGGACACGCTATGGCTACACCTTC. This sequence encodes CASSLSGTRYGYTF. The complete variable domain, with remaining parts taken from reference TRBV7-2 and TRBJ1-2, reads GAGVSQSPSNKVTEKGKDVELRCDPISGHTALYWYRQSLGQGLEFLIYFQGNSAPDKSGLPSDRFSAERTGGSVSTLTIQRTQQEDSAVYLCASSLSGTRYGYTFGSGTRLTVV.

The J gene is TRBJ2-5, the V gene TRBV27, with D possibly TRBD1 on 5 matching bases. Germline CDR1 is MNHEY and CDR2 is SMNVEV (reference sequence). V lost 3 bases to trimming and J lost 5 bases, with 10 bases between them. The CDR3 consists of 13 residues. The CDR3 DNA follows: TGTGCCAGCAGTTTCAGGGTTGGGGAGACCCAGTACTTC. It is translated as CASSFRVGETQYF.

This clone has only a few counts. This chain joins TRBV14 and TRBJ1-1; the match to TRBD1 covers 7 bases. The CDR3 is 14 amino acids. The junction had 2 bases not matched to a gene; V was cut back by 1 base and J by 3 bases. The germline CDR1 and CDR2 sequences are SGHDN and FVKESK. CDR3 DNA: TGTGCCAGCAGCCAAGTGACAGGGTACACTGAAGCTTTCTTT. Translation gives CASSQVTGYTEAFF.

The chain combines TRBV9 with TRBJ1-6; the D gene is possibly TRBD1 (5 bases). In germline, CDR1 is SGDLS, CDR2 YYNGEE. The ends were cut back, 0 bases at V and 0 bases at J, with 13 bases in the middle. This CDR3 spans 18 amino acids. For the CDR3, the DNA is TGTGCCAGCAGCGTAGGATCGGGGCGGGGCTCCTATAATTCACCCCTCCACTTT. Its translation is CASSVGSGRGSYNSPLHF.

The gene calls are TRBV27 and TRBJ1-2, with 7 bases fitting TRBD1. This CDR3 spans 12 amino acids. The trim removed 6 bases at V and 6 bases at J, leaving 4 bases unmatched. CDR1 is MNHEY and CDR2 is SMNVEV in the germline V gene (reference sequence). This CDR3 reads CASREGANGYTF. CDR3 bases: TGTGCCAGCAGGGAGGGGGCGAATGGCTACACCTTC.

This clone was seen once. The V gene is TRBV19, the J gene TRBJ1-4; D possibly corresponds to TRBD1 (6 bases). Germline-derived CDR1 and CDR2 are LNHDA and SQIVND (reference sequence). The length of the CDR3 is 14 residues. The ends were cut back, 4 bases at V and 6 bases at J, with 12 bases in the middle. The CDR3 DNA sequence: TGTGCCAGTAGTAAACAGGGAAGCGATGAAAAACTGTTTTTT. It yields the protein CASSKQGSDEKLFF.

V usage is TRBV30 and J usage is TRBJ1-1, with D uncertain. The germline V gene encodes CDR1 GTSNPN and CDR2 SVGIG (reference sequence). This CDR3 comprises 14 residues. The V and J ends lost 3 bases and 0 bases respectively, with 11 bases between them. The CDR3 sequence is CAWRVSWLNTEAFF. CDR3 sequence (DNA): TGTGCCTGGAGGGTTTCCTGGCTGAACACTGAAGCTTTCTTT.

The J gene is TRBJ2-1, the V gene TRBV6-5; 12 positions match TRBD2. The CDR3 extends over 15 amino acids. The J segment lost 9 bases and the V segment lost 6 bases, leaving 9 bases of the junction unmatched. Germline V gene lookup returns CDR1 MNHEY and CDR2 SVGAGI. DNA for the CDR3: TGTGCCAGCAGGTCACTAGCGGGAGGTTCAGGTGAGCAGTTCTTC. Its translation: CASRSLAGGSGEQFF.

The chain recombines TRBV30 with TRBJ1-6, with D hard to call. Between the trimmed V and J ends, which lost 5 bases and 7 bases, there was a span of 18 bases. This CDR3 contains 15 residues. Germline loops: CDR1 GTSNPN, CDR2 SVGIG (reference sequence). Here the CDR3 reads CAWDGSTQVNSPLHF. CDR3 nucleotide sequence: TGTGCCTGGGACGGGTCTACTCAAGTGAATTCACCCCTCCACTTT.

This chain links TRBV11-2 with TRBJ2-3; 7 bases fit TRBD1. The CDR3 consists of 17 residues. CDR1 is SGHAT and CDR2 is FQNNGV in the germline V gene. V dropped 4 bases and J dropped 1; count of bases not matched to a gene: 11. The CDR3, as DNA: TGTGCCAGCAGCTCCAGAGGCCGGACAGGTGGCACAGATACGCAGTATTTT. It yields the protein CASSSRGRTGGTDTQYF.

The chain links TRBV6-2 or TRBV6-3 to TRBJ1-5, with D maybe TRBD1 (5 bases). Per the germline V gene, CDR1 is MNHEY and CDR2 is SVGEGT. V lost 3 bases and J 3 bases, leaving 12 bases between the germline ends. The CDR3 sequence is 15 residues long. The CDR3 reads CASSYISTVNQPQHF. The CDR3 nucleotides read TGTGCCAGCAGTTATATCTCGACAGTCAATCAGCCCCAGCATTTT.

This chain links TRBV4-2 with TRBJ1-4; TRBD1 matches at 10 bases. J was trimmed by 6 bases and V by 2 bases; bases with no gene match: 3. CDR1 is LGHNA, CDR2 YNFKEQ, per germline. CDR3 length: 15 residues. The CDR3 loop reads CASSQSGTGDEKLFF. The CDR3 region has the DNA TGTGCCAGCAGCCAATCCGGGACAGGGGATGAAAAACTGTTTTTT.